A single sample gave rise to the 27 T cell receptor beta chains below, sequenced in a study of shared clonotypes between healthy human individuals. Libraries were prepared by immunoSEQ multiplex PCR; TCRdb keeps only in-frame clonotypes and omits some of them. The sample has fewer than 500,000 clones, 75% to 80% seen once. Sequencing was done on a sample of PBMCs. The source of these receptors is a woman in her thirties or forties in good health. Some clones in this sample may be carry-over from other donors' samples.

CDR3 sequence (DNA): TGCAGTGCTGGGGGCGGGGAGACCCAGTACTTC. Encoded protein: CSAGGGETQYF. The genes are TRBV20-1 and TRBJ2-5, with a possible D match to TRBD1 (6 bases). CDR3 length equals 11 residues. The V gene's germline CDR1 is DFQATT and CDR2 SNEGSKA (reference sequence). V lost 5 bases to trimming and J lost 5 bases, with 9 bases between them.

The chain combines TRBV7-8 with TRBJ2-3; TRBD2 might be the D (6 bases). Germline CDR1 is SGHVS and CDR2 is FQNEAQ. The V and J ends lost 1 base and 0 bases respectively, with 11 bases between them. The CDR3 has 16 residues. In nucleotides, the CDR3 is TGTGCCAGCAGCTTAGTTAGCGGCGGAAGCACAGATACGCAGTATTTT. Translating gives CASSLVSGGSTDTQYF.

The chain is built from TRBV28 and TRBJ2-7, with a tentative D call TRBD2 (5 bases). Germline values: CDR1 MDHEN, CDR2 SYDVKM. This CDR3 has 14 residues. V was pared by 4 bases and J by 4 bases, with 14 bases between. Here the CDR3 reads CASSSMDLWYEQYF. CDR3 DNA sequence: TGTGCCAGCAGTTCTATGGACTTGTGGTACGAGCAGTACTTC. The whole variable domain, filled in from reference TRBV28 and TRBJ2-7, reads DVKVTQSSRYLVKRTGEKVFLECVQDMDHENMFWYRQDPGLGLRLIYFSYDVKMKEKGDIPEGYSVSREKKERFSLILESASTNQTSMYLCASSSMDLWYEQYFGPGTRLTVT.

V gene TRBV7-2 combines with J gene TRBJ1-2, with D maybe TRBD1 (5 bases). The CDR3 is made up of 15 amino acids. V was clipped by 5 bases and J by 7 bases, with 20 bases between them. Germline V CDR1 and CDR2: SGHTA, FQGNSA. The CDR3 loop is CASSRATGTARGYTF. The CDR3 nucleotides are TGTGCCAGCAGCCGCGCGACGGGGACGGCTCGTGGCTACACCTTC.

The rearrangement uses TRBV5-5 and TRBJ2-5; 7 positions match TRBD1. J was trimmed by 1 base and V by 4 bases; bases with no gene match: 4. Germline-derived CDR1 and CDR2 are SGHKS and YYEKEE (reference sequence). The CDR3 contains 14 residues. The CDR3 coding sequence is TGTGCCAGCAGCGTAGGGACAGTCCAAGAGACCCAGTACTTC. This translates into CASSVGTVQETQYF.

The chain joins TRBV15 to TRBJ1-2, with D maybe TRBD1 (5 bases). This CDR3 spans 15 amino acids. Germline assignment: CDR1 LNHNV and CDR2 YYDKDF (reference sequence). Trimming stripped 0 bases from V and 4 bases from J, with 12 bases between. The CDR3 is CATSRDGHTAYGYTF. The CDR3 nucleotides read TGTGCCACCAGCAGAGATGGACACACCGCCTATGGCTACACCTTC.

This chain uses TRBV7-3 with TRBJ2-1; TRBD1 matches 8 bases. The V gene end was trimmed by 4 bases and the J gene end by 0 bases; junction bases not matched to a gene: 2. This CDR3 has 15 amino acids. CDR1 SGHTA and CDR2 FQGTGA come from the germline V gene. DNA for the CDR3: TGTGCCAGCAGCTCACAGGGGGTCTCCTACAATGAGCAGTTCTTC. Protein sequence: CASSSQGVSYNEQFF.

The rearrangement joins TRBV21-1 to TRBJ2-5; the table's D call, TRBD2, was not checked against the DNA. TRBV21-1 is listed as a pseudogene. The CDR3 spans 15 residues. CDR3 DNA sequence: TGTGCCAGCAGCAATCGTAGCGGGACCCAAGAGACCCAGTACTTC. This encodes CASSNRSGTQETQYF.

The chain carries TRBV23-1 and TRBJ2-4; possible D gene TRBD1, 5 bases. TRBV23-1 is an ORF, with its function uncertain. Trimming shortened V by 11 bases and J by 0 bases, and 14 bases separated the two germline ends. This CDR3 spans 14 amino acids. The CDR3 nucleotides read TGCGCCTCGGGCAGGGTCTCAGCCAAAAACATTCAGTACTTC. Translated: CASGRVSAKNIQYF.

The chain has TRBV6-9 and TRBJ2-7; perhaps TRBD2 as D (6 bases). There are 17 residues in the CDR3. V lost 2 bases, J lost 4 bases, and 21 bases lay in between. Germline CDR1 is MNHGY and CDR2 is SVAAGI. CDR3 amino acids: CASSYPNGGTGGYEQYF. Here the CDR3 DNA reads TGTGCCAGCAGTTATCCTAACGGCGGGACTGGGGGATACGAGCAGTACTTC.

The chain uses TRBV28 and TRBJ2-5, with D uncertain. Germline CDR1 and CDR2: MDHEN and SYDVKM. V was clipped by 8 bases and J by 3 bases, with 4 bases between them. The CDR3 is 10 residues long. The CDR3 reads CASAKETQYF. The CDR3 nucleotides read TGTGCCAGCGCAAAAGAGACCCAGTACTTC.

The gene calls are TRBV2 and TRBJ2-3; 9 bases are shared with TRBD1. The CDR3 has 16 residues. Germline lookup yields CDR1 SNHLY and CDR2 FYNNEI. The trim removed 10 bases at V and 4 bases at J, leaving 15 bases unmatched. The CDR3 bases are TGTGCCACTACGCTCCCGGGACAGGGTACCGCAGATACGCAGTATTTT. Residues: CATTLPGQGTADTQYF.

The V and J genes are TRBV7-2 and TRBJ2-7, with 8 bases lining up with TRBD1. Germline assignment: CDR1 SGHTA and CDR2 FQGNSA. V was pared by 3 bases and J by 3 bases, with 4 bases of the junction left unmatched. This CDR3 has 14 amino acids. The CDR3: CASSLDRASYEQYF. The CDR3 nucleotides are TGTGCCAGCAGCTTGGACAGGGCAAGCTACGAGCAGTACTTC.

This chain connects TRBV5-5 to TRBJ2-3; 10 bases are a match to TRBD2. Germline V gives CDR1 SGHKS, CDR2 YYEKEE (reference sequence). Trimming removed 4 bases from V and 3 bases from J; junction bases left unmatched: 5. The CDR3 loop spans 15 amino acids. DNA of the CDR3: TGTGCCAGCAGCCCGAGCGGGAGGGCAACAGATACGCAGTATTTT. Protein sequence: CASSPSGRATDTQYF.

This chain joins TRBV11-2 and TRBJ2-1; 7 nucleotides agree with TRBD2. This CDR3 contains 17 residues. Per the germline V gene, CDR1 is SGHAT and CDR2 is FQNNGV. J lost 0 bases, V lost 0 bases, and 5 bases had no gene match. CDR3 nucleotides: TGTGCCAGCAGCTTAGACCTCCCGGGGGGCTCCTACAATGAGCAGTTCTTC. Protein product: CASSLDLPGGSYNEQFF.

This clone was seen only once. The gene calls are TRBV27 and TRBJ2-5, with D possibly matching TRBD2 (5 bases). Germline CDR1 and CDR2: MNHEY and SMNVEV (reference sequence). CDR3 length: 15 amino acids. Trimming removed 0 bases at V and 5 bases at J, with 13 bases between. The CDR3 loop is CASSLSDLAYETQYF. The CDR3 nucleotides read TGTGCCAGCAGTTTATCGGACCTAGCTTACGAGACCCAGTACTTC.

CDR3 bases: TGTGCCAGCTCACGGGGATCAGAGGAAAAACTGTTTTTT. Its translation is CASSRGSEEKLFF. The rearrangement joins TRBV18 to TRBJ1-4; D remains unclear. V was cut by 4 bases and J by 8 bases, with 11 bases left in between. Per germline, CDR1 KGHSH and CDR2 LQKENI. The CDR3 is made up of 13 amino acids.

DNA for the CDR3: TGTGCCAGCAGCAAAGCAAATAGCGGGAGGCCCCCGAGCTCCTACGAGCAGTACTTC. It encodes CASSKANSGRPPSSYEQYF. V usage is TRBV21-1 and J usage is TRBJ2-7; the listed D gene, TRBD2, was not tested against the DNA. TRBV21-1 is marked as a pseudogene. This CDR3 has 19 residues.

This clone was detected once. The genes are TRBV29-1 and TRBJ2-1; D is unresolved. This CDR3 comprises 13 residues. Trimming took 7 bases from V and 0 from J, leaving 10 bases between them. Per the germline V gene, CDR1 is SQVTM and CDR2 is ANQGSEA. In DNA, the CDR3 is TGCAGCGCGGACGAGAGCTCCTACAATGAGCAGTTCTTC. It translates to CSADESSYNEQFF.

The chain employs TRBV29-1 and TRBJ2-3; 10 bases line up with TRBD2. Trimming took 6 bases from V and 0 from J; bases not matched to a gene: 6. Germline CDR1 SQVTM, CDR2 ANQGSEA. The CDR3 loop spans 15 amino acids. CDR3 sequence (DNA): TGCAGCGTCCAACGAGCGGGGGGGAGCACAGATACGCAGTATTTT. Its translation is CSVQRAGGSTDTQYF.

The rearrangement joins TRBV7-9 to TRBJ2-5; 8 positions agree with TRBD1. This CDR3 has 14 residues. Trimming at V came to 7 bases and at J to 2 bases, leaving 6 bases not matched to a gene. Germline V lookup: CDR1 SEHNR, CDR2 FQNEAQ (reference sequence). The chain's CDR3 is CASTLQGVQETQYF. CDR3 in DNA: TGTGCCAGCACCCTACAGGGGGTTCAAGAGACCCAGTACTTC.

This clone was counted once. This chain's CDR3 is CAEDRGPEAFF. Written as DNA, the CDR3 is TGTGCAGAAGACAGGGGGCCTGAAGCTTTCTTT. The chain combines TRBV11-2 with TRBJ1-1; 10 nucleotides align to TRBD1. The CDR3 length is 11 residues. Germline V lookup: CDR1 SGHAT, CDR2 FQNNGV.

The genes are TRBV30 and TRBJ2-1; 10 bases agree with TRBD2. Germline V gives CDR1 GTSNPN, CDR2 SVGIG (reference sequence). CDR3 size: 15 residues. Losses at the gene ends were 0 bases for V and 9 bases for J; bases not matched to a gene: 8. The CDR3 DNA reads TGTGCCTGGAGTGTACGGTCTAGCGGGAGTGGTGAGCAGTTCTTC. This sequence encodes CAWSVRSSGSGEQFF.

This chain links TRBV18 with TRBJ1-1, with D possibly being TRBD1 (6 bases). The CDR3 has 15 amino acids. Germline lookup yields CDR1 KGHSH and CDR2 LQKENI. V was clipped by 3 bases and J by 0 bases, with 11 bases between them. CDR3 in amino acids: CASSPPGGLNTEAFF. The CDR3 coding sequence is TGTGCCAGCTCACCCCCGGGGGGGCTGAACACTGAAGCTTTCTTT.

The V call is TRBV7-9, the J call TRBJ2-6; D uncertain. Germline CDR1 is SEHNR and CDR2 is FQNEAQ (reference sequence). V lost 0 bases to trimming and J lost 0 bases, with 6 bases between them. This CDR3 is 16 amino acids long. The DNA of the CDR3 is TGTGCCAGCAGCTTAGCCCTGTCCTCTGGGGCCAACGTCCTGACTTTC. Protein product: CASSLALSSGANVLTF.

The chain is built from TRBV2 and TRBJ2-5; TRBD1 might be the D (6 bases). Germline V lookup: CDR1 SNHLY, CDR2 FYNNEI. CDR3 length: 16 residues. V was pared by 4 bases and J by 2 bases, with 17 bases between. CDR3 residues: CASSGGNGQPQETQYF. DNA of the CDR3: TGTGCCAGCAGTGGTGGAAACGGACAGCCTCAAGAGACCCAGTACTTC.

The chain carries TRBV12-5 and TRBJ2-3, with 7 bases matching TRBD2. Germline V gene lookup returns CDR1 LGHNT and CDR2 FRNRAP. Trimming cost V 5 bases and J 3 bases; bases outside gene matches: 8. This CDR3 is built from 15 residues. The CDR3 spells CASGLRSGKTDTQYF. The CDR3 DNA sequence: TGTGCTAGTGGTCTCAGAAGCGGGAAAACAGATACGCAGTATTTT.